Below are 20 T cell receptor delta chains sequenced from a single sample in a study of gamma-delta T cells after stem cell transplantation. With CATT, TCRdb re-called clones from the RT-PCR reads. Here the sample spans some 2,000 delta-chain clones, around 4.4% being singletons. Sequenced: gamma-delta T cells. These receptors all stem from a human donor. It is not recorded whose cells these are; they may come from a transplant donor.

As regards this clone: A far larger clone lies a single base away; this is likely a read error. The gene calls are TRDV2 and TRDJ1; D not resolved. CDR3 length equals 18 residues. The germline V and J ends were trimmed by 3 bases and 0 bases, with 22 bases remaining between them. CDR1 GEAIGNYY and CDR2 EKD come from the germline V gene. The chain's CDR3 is CACDALSGPSTYTDKLIF. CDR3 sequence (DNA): TGTGCCTGTGACGCCTTGTCCGGTCCCTCTACATACACCGATAAACTCATCTTT.

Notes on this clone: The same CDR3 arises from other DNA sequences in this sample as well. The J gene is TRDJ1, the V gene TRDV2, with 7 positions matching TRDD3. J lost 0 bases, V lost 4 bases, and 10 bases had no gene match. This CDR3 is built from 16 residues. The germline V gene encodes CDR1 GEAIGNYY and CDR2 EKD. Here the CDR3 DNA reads TGTGCCTGTGAACGCCTGGGGGCTACCAACACCGATAAACTCATCTTT. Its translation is CACERLGATNTDKLIF.

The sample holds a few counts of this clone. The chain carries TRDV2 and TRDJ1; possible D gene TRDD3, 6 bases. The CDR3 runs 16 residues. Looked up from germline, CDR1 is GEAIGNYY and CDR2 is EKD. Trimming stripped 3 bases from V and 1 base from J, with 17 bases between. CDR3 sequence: CACDYIKGDATDKLIF. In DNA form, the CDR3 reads TGTGCCTGTGACTACATAAAGGGGGACGCCACCGATAAACTCATCTTT.

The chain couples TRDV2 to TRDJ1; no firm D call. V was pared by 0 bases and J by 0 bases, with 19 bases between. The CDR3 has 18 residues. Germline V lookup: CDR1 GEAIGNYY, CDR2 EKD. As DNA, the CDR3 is TGTGCCTGTGACACCGTAGTCGCGTCCCCCATCGACACCGATAAACTCATCTTT. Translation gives CACDTVVASPIDTDKLIF.

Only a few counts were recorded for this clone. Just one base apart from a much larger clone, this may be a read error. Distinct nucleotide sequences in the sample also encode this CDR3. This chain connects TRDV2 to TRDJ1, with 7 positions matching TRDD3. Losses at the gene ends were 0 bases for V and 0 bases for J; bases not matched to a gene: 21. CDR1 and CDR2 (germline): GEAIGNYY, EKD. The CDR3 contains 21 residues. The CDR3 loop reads CACDTLSPLPTTGENTDKLIF. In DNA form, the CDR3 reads TGTGCCTGTGACACCCTTTCCCCCCTCCCCACTACTGGGGAGAACACCGATAAACTCATCTTT.

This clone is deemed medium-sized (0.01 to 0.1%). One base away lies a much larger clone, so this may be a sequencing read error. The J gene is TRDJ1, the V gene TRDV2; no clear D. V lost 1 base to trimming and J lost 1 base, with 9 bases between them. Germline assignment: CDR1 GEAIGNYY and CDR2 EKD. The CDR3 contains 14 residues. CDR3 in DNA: TGTGCCTGTGACACTTTATTGTCCACCGATAAACTCATCTTT. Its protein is CACDTLLSTDKLIF.

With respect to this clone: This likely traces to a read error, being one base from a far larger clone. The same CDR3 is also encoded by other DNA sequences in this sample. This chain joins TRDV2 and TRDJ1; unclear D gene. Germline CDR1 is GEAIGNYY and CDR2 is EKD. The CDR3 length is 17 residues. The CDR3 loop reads CACDTAAGRRYTDKLIF. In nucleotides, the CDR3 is TGTGCCTGTGACACCGCTGCGGGACGCCGGTACACCGATAAGCTCATCTTT.

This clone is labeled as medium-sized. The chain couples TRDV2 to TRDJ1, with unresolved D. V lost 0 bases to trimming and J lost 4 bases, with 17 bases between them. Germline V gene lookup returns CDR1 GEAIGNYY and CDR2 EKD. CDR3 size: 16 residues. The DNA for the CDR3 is TGTGCCTGTGACACCGTATCACCCACACCAAACGATAAACTCATCTTT. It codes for CACDTVSPTPNDKLIF.

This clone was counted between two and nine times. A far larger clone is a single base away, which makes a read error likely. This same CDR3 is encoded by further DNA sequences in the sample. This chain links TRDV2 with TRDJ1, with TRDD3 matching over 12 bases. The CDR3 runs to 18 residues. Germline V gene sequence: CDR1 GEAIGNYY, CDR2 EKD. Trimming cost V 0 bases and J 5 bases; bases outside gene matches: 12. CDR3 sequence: CACDTLAPGGYGTDKLIF. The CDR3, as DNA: TGTGCCTGTGACACCCTAGCCCCTGGGGGATACGGGACTGATAAACTCATCTTT.

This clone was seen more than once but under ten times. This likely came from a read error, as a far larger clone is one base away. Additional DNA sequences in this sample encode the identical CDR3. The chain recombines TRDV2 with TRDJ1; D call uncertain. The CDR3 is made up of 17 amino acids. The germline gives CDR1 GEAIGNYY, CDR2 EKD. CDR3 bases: TGTGCCTGCGACACCCTAATAACCTCCAATTACACCGATAAACTCATCTTT. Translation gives CACDTLITSNYTDKLIF.

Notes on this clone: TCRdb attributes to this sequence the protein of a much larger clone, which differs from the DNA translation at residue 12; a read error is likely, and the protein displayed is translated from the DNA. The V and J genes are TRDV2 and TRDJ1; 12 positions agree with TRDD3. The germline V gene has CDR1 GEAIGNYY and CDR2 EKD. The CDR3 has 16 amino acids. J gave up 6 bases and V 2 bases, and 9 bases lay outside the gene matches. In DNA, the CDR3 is TGTGCCTGTGACAATCTGGGGGATACGCGTACCAATAAACTCATCTTT. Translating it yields CACDNLGDTRTNKLIF.

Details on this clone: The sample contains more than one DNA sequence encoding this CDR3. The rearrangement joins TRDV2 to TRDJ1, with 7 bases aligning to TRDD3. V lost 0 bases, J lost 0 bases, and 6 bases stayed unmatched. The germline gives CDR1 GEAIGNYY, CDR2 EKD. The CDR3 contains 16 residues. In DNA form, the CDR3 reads TGTGCCTGTGACACCCTGGGGGCTCAGTACACCGATAAACTCATCTTT. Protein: CACDTLGAQYTDKLIF.

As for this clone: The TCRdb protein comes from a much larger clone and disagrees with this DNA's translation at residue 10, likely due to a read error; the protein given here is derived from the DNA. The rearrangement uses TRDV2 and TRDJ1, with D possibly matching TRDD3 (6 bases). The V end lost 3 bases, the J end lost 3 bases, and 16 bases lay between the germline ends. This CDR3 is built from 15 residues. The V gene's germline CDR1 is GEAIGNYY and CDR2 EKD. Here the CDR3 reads CACDALLGSADKLIF. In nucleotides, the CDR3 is TGTGCCTGTGACGCCCTACTGGGTTCCGCCGATAAACTCATCTTT.

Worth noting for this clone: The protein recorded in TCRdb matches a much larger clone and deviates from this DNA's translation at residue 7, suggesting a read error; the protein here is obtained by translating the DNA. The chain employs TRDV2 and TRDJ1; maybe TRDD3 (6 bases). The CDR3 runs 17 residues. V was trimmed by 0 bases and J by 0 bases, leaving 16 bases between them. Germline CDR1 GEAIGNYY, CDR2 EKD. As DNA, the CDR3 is TGTGCCTGTGACACCGTGAGGATACTTGGGGACACCGATAAACTCATCTTT. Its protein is CACDTVRILGDTDKLIF.

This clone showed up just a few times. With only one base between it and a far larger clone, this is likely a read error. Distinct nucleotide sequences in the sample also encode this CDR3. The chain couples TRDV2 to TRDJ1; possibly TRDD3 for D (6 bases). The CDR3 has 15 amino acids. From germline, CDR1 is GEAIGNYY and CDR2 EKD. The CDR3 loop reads CACDTVGGNTDKLIF. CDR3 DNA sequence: TGTGCCTGCGACACCGTGGGGGGTAACACCGATAAACTCATCTTT.

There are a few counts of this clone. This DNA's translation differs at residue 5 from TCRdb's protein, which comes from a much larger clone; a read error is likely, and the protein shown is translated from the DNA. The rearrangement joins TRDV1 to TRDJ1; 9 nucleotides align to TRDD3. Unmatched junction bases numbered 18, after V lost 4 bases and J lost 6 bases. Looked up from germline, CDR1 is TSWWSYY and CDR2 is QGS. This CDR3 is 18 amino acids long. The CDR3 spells CALGGPFLWGYGRYKLIF. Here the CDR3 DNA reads TGTGCTCTTGGGGGACCCTTCCTCTGGGGATACGGACGTTATAAACTCATCTTT.

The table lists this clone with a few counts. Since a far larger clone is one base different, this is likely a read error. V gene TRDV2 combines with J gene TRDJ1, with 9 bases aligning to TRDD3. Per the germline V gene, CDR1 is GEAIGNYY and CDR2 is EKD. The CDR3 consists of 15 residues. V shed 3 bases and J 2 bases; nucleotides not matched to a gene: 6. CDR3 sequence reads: CACDSPGDTTDKLIF. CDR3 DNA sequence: TGTGCCTGTGACTCCCCGGGGGATACAACCGATAAACTCATCTTT.

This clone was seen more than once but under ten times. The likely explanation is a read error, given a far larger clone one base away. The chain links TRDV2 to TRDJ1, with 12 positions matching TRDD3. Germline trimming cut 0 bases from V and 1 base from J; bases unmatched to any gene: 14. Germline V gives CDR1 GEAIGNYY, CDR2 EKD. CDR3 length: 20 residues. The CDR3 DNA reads TGTGCCTGTGACACCTTACTGGGGGATACCGACCCGAGGAGCACCGATAAACTCATCTTT. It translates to CACDTLLGDTDPRSTDKLIF.

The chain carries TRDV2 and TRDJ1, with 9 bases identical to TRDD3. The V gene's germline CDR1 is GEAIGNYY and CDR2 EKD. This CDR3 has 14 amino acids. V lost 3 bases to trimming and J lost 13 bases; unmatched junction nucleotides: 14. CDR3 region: CACDPIKGDTNHIF. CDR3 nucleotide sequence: TGTGCCTGTGACCCGATTAAGGGGGATACCAATCACATCTTT.

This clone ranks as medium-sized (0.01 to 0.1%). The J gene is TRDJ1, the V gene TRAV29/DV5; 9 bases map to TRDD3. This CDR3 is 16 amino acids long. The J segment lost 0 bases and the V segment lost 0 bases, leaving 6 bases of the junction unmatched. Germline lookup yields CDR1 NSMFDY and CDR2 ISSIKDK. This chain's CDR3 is CAASASTGGDTDKLIF. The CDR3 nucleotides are TGTGCAGCAAGCGCCAGTACTGGGGGAGACACCGATAAACTCATCTTT.